This passage covers 31 T cell receptor beta chains from one sample sequenced in a study of cytomegalovirus exposure and HLA in healthy donors (dated by TCRdb to 2017 to 2019). Receptor amplification or capture employed the immunoSEQ multiplex PCR assay. For the multiplex PCR, a mixture combining 60 forward primers for TCR Vbeta segments and 13 reverse primers for TCR Jbeta segments was used. TCRdb re-hosts the immuneACCESS table, in-frame sequences only. Its copies lack some clones; in the studies checked, an unresolved V gene accounts for under half of them, and the cause for the rest is not known. The sample data list 80,000 to 100,000 clones, and about four fifths of these were observed just once. The ten top clones hold about 4.8% of the sample. Sequencing used PBMCs. These receptors all come from a man in his forties or fifties in good health and CMV-seropositive.

This clone has a handful of counts. The chain combines TRBV7-9 with TRBJ2-5; no firm D call. Trimming pared 1 base from V and 2 bases from J, leaving 5 bases between. This CDR3 is 13 amino acids long. Germline CDR1 and CDR2: SEHNR and FQNEAQ (reference sequence). The CDR3 region has the DNA TGTGCCAGCAGCTTAGGACAACAAGAGACCCAGTACTTC. As protein: CASSLGQQETQYF.

The chain uses TRBV19 and TRBJ2-7; the D gene is possibly TRBD2 (6 bases). The CDR3 contains 11 residues. CDR1 is LNHDA, CDR2 SQIVND, per germline (reference sequence). Trimming stripped 7 bases from V and 6 bases from J, with 10 bases between. CDR3 amino acids: CASTAGSEQYF. CDR3 nucleotides: TGTGCCAGTACCGCGGGGAGCGAGCAGTACTTC.

The rearrangement links TRBV5-5 to TRBJ1-4; 9 positions match TRBD1. V lost 4 bases and J lost 7; bases outside the gene matches: 8. Germline-derived CDR1 and CDR2 are SGHKS and YYEKEE (reference sequence). This CDR3 has 15 residues. Written as DNA, the CDR3 is TGTGCCAGCAGCCGCCCGGGACAGGGAGGTGAAAAACTGTTTTTT. Translating gives CASSRPGQGGEKLFF.

The CDR3 protein is CASSLASSSYEQYF. CDR3 in DNA: TGTGCCAGCAGCTTGGCTTCCAGCTCCTACGAGCAGTACTTC. This chain links TRBV5-4 with TRBJ2-7, with unresolved D. This CDR3 comprises 14 residues. The ends were cut back, 0 bases at V and 0 bases at J, with 7 bases in the middle. CDR1 and CDR2 (germline): SGHNT, YYREEE (reference sequence). Looking up the rest from reference TRBV5-4 and TRBJ2-7 gives the full variable domain: ETGVTQSPTHLIKTRGQQVTLRCSSQSGHNTVSWYQQALGQGPQFIFQYYREEENGRGNFPPRFSGLQFPNYSSELNVNALELDDSALYLCASSLASSSYEQYFGPGTRLTVT.

The chain combines TRBV5-5 with TRBJ1-1; 8 bases map to TRBD1. The CDR3 extends over 16 amino acids. Germline V CDR1 and CDR2: SGHKS, YYEKEE (reference sequence). V lost 6 bases, J lost 1 base, and 11 bases stayed unmatched. The CDR3 DNA sequence: TGTGCCAGCAACGGATGGGGGGACAGGCCGAACACTGAAGCTTTCTTT. It specifies CASNGWGDRPNTEAFF.

This clone was observed a few times. The rearrangement joins TRBV23-1 to TRBJ1-1, with 7 positions matching TRBD1. TRBV23-1 belongs to the ORF category, with a function that is uncertain. The junction had 9 bases not matched to a gene; V was cut back by 4 bases and J by 1 base. There are 16 residues in the CDR3. Here the CDR3 reads CASSRTLDRENTEAFF. The CDR3 DNA reads as TGCGCCAGCAGTCGTACCTTAGACAGGGAGAACACTGAAGCTTTCTTT.

The chain combines TRBV18 with TRBJ2-3; 7 bases match TRBD2. V trimming: 6 bases; J trimming: 4 bases; junction bases outside the gene matches: 10. The CDR3 consists of 15 residues. Germline CDR1 and CDR2: KGHSH and LQKENI. The DNA of the CDR3 is TGTGCCAGCTCCGCCATGGCGGGAGATGCAGATACGCAGTATTTT. Its protein product is CASSAMAGDADTQYF.

The chain carries TRBV28 and TRBJ1-5; no definite D call. This CDR3 has 16 amino acids. Germline CDR1 and CDR2: MDHEN and SYDVKM. V was shortened by 5 bases and J by 1 base, with 15 bases between the two germline ends. CDR3 loop: CASSLGRRGSNQPQHF. The CDR3 bases are TGTGCCAGCAGTCTCGGGAGGCGCGGGAGCAATCAGCCCCAGCATTTT.

The chain is built from TRBV5-5 and TRBJ2-1, with TRBD1 matching over 9 bases. V lost 3 bases, J lost 7 bases, and 17 bases stayed unmatched. Per germline, CDR1 SGHKS and CDR2 YYEKEE (reference sequence). The CDR3 totals 18 residues. CDR3 sequence (DNA): TGTGCCAGCAGCTCCCCCTCCGGACAGGGGATTTTGAGGAATGAGCAGTTCTTC. Amino acid sequence: CASSSPSGQGILRNEQFF.

The chain recombines TRBV6-5 with TRBJ1-2; TRBD1 matches 7 bases. The CDR3 is 15 amino acids. Germline V gene lookup returns CDR1 MNHEY and CDR2 SVGAGI. The J segment lost 6 bases and the V segment lost 7 bases, leaving 14 bases of the junction unmatched. As DNA, the CDR3 is TGTGCCAGCATTCCGGCGGGAGGGGGCGCAGATGGCTACACCTTC. It codes for CASIPAGGGADGYTF.

As to this clone: The junction differs from germline at one of its ends, possibly a read error. The chain links TRBV19 to TRBJ1-5; tentative D call: TRBD1 (6 bases). The CDR3 runs to 15 residues. Germline CDR1 is LNHDA and CDR2 is SQIVND (reference sequence). CDR3 nucleotide sequence: TGTGCCAGTAGCGGTCAGGGGAGAGTCAATCAGCCCCGGCATTTT. Encoded protein: CASSGQGRVNQPRHF.

The chain links TRBV7-9 to TRBJ1-4; D is possibly TRBD1 (5 bases). V was cut by 3 bases and J by 7 bases, with 12 bases left in between. Germline CDR1 and CDR2: SEHNR and FQNEAQ (reference sequence). The CDR3 has 14 residues. The CDR3 DNA sequence: TGTGCCAGCAGCTTTTTGACGGGGGGTGAAAAACTGTTTTTT. Protein product: CASSFLTGGEKLFF. Full variable domain (missing parts from reference TRBV7-9 and TRBJ1-4): DTGVSQNPRHKITKRGQNVTFRCDPISEHNRLYWYRQTLGQGPEFLTYFQNEAQLEKSRLLSDRFSAERPKGSFSTLEIQRTEQGDSAMYLCASSFLTGGEKLFFGSGTQLSVL.

The V call is TRBV15, the J call TRBJ2-3, with TRBD2 matching over 10 bases. J was trimmed by 0 bases and V by 0 bases; bases with no gene match: 6. The CDR3 extends over 18 amino acids. Germline CDR1 LNHNV, CDR2 YYDKDF (reference sequence). The CDR3 DNA reads TGTGCCACCAGCAGAGATTCACTAGCGGGGATTAGCACAGATACGCAGTATTTT. Its protein is CATSRDSLAGISTDTQYF.

The chain links TRBV18 to TRBJ1-1; tentative D call: TRBD1 (5 bases). Germline V CDR1 and CDR2: KGHSH, LQKENI. V lost 5 bases and J 5 bases, leaving 18 bases between the germline ends. The CDR3 totals 15 residues. The DNA of the CDR3 is TGTGCCAGCTCAAAGGGAGGGGCCGCTGAAACTGAAGCTTTCTTT. Amino acid sequence: CASSKGGAAETEAFF.

This clone turned up a few times. The J gene is TRBJ1-5, the V gene TRBV28, with TRBD1 identical over 11 bases. Germline V gene data show CDR1 as MDHEN and CDR2 as SYDVKM. This CDR3 contains 14 residues. Germline trimming cut 5 bases from V and 6 bases from J; bases unmatched to any gene: 3. CDR3 DNA sequence: TGTGCCAGCAGTCTCGGGACAGGGGGTCAGCCCCAGCATTTT. Its translation: CASSLGTGGQPQHF.

This clone has a handful of counts. The rearrangement uses TRBV19 and TRBJ1-2; D gene unclear. The CDR3 extends over 14 amino acids. With 1 base removed from V and 6 bases from J, the gap between germline ends came to 12 bases. From germline, CDR1 is LNHDA and CDR2 SQIVND (reference sequence). The chain's CDR3 is CASSIGAGKDGYTF. DNA for the CDR3: TGTGCCAGTAGTATAGGGGCAGGAAAAGATGGCTACACCTTC. The full variable domain, rest sourced from reference TRBV19 and TRBJ1-2, is DGGITQSPKYLFRKEGQNVTLSCEQNLNHDAMYWYRQDPGQGLRLIYYSQIVNDFQKGDIAEGYSVSREKKESFPLTVTSAQKNPTAFYLCASSIGAGKDGYTFGSGTRLTVV.

This clone was observed once. The junction does not match germline at one end; this may be a read error. The chain is built from TRBV7-9 and TRBJ2-6; D unresolved. The length of the CDR3 is 16 residues. The germline V gene encodes CDR1 SEHNR and CDR2 FQNEAQ (reference sequence). CDR3 sequence: CSSRPYGDSGANVLTF. The CDR3 region has the DNA TGTTCCAGCAGACCCTACGGTGACTCTGGGGCCAACGTCCTGACTTTC.

This chain's CDR3 is CASSQRGDLQHF. The CDR3 nucleotides are TGTGCCAGCAGTCAGCGGGGAGATCTCCAGCATTTT. V is TRBV28 and J is TRBJ1-5, with D unresolved. Germline CDR1 reads MDHEN; CDR2 reads SYDVKM. CDR3 size: 12 residues. V was cut by 5 bases and J by 12 bases, with 14 bases left in between.

The CDR3 is CASSQTGVNTEAFF. The CDR3 DNA reads TGTGCCAGCAGCCAGACAGGGGTGAACACTGAAGCTTTCTTT. The V gene is TRBV7-9, the J gene TRBJ1-1, with TRBD1 identical over 8 bases. CDR3 length equals 14 residues. The V and J ends lost 5 bases and 0 bases, in that order; junction bases with no gene match: 2. The germline V gene encodes CDR1 SEHNR and CDR2 FQNEAQ (reference sequence).

A note on this clone: Compared with germline, one end of the junction differs, possibly owing to a read error. Other nucleotide sequences in the sample specify the same CDR3. V and J are TRBV30 and TRBJ2-3, with 8 bases aligning to TRBD2. CDR3 length: 15 amino acids. CDR1 and CDR2 (germline): GTSNPN, SVGIG (reference sequence). CDR3 protein: CAWSNGGGITDTQYF. In nucleotides, the CDR3 is TGCGCCTGGAGTAACGGCGGGGGGATCACAGATACGCAGTATTTT.

CDR3 residues: CASSSGNGNEQFF. The CDR3 bases are TGTGCCAGCAGTTCGGGGAATGGCAATGAGCAGTTCTTC. The chain combines TRBV5-6 with TRBJ2-1, with a tentative D call TRBD2 (5 bases). This CDR3 region has 13 residues. V dropped 5 bases and J dropped 6 bases, with 12 bases sitting between them. Germline CDR1 reads SGHDT; CDR2 reads YYEEEE.

The rearrangement links TRBV28 to TRBJ2-5; 8 positions match TRBD1. From germline, CDR1 is MDHEN and CDR2 SYDVKM. V gave up 5 bases and J gave up 1 base; unmatched junction bases: 6. The CDR3 covers 15 residues. In nucleotides, the CDR3 is TGTGCCAGCAGTCCCAGGGGGCGCGGCCAAGAGACCCAGTACTTC. The encoded protein is CASSPRGRGQETQYF.

The chain joins TRBV6-1 to TRBJ2-1, with 8 bases identical to TRBD2. V was clipped by 2 bases and J by 3 bases; unmatched bases: 6. The CDR3 has 16 residues. The V gene's germline CDR1 is MNHNS and CDR2 SASEGT. CDR3 in DNA: TGTGCCAGCAGTGAATCCGTAGCGGGGATCTACAATGAGCAGTTCTTC. This sequence encodes CASSESVAGIYNEQFF.

This clone was seen only a few times. This chain links TRBV6-1 with TRBJ1-1; unclear D gene. V was cut by 8 bases and J by 4 bases, with 14 bases left in between. This CDR3 has 13 residues. CDR1 is MNHNS, CDR2 SASEGT, per germline. The CDR3 reads CASYRTAGTEAFF. CDR3 coding DNA: TGTGCCAGCTATCGAACAGCGGGCACTGAAGCTTTCTTT.

The chain recombines TRBV6-1 with TRBJ1-4; tentative D call: TRBD1 (6 bases). This CDR3 has 14 amino acids. Trimming pared 5 bases from V and 8 bases from J, leaving 15 bases between. Germline assignment: CDR1 MNHNS and CDR2 SASEGT. The CDR3 reads CASSFGRGREKLFF. CDR3 in DNA: TGTGCCAGCAGTTTTGGCAGGGGAAGAGAAAAACTGTTTTTT.

The chain is built from TRBV25-1 and TRBJ1-1; 7 bases line up with TRBD1. CDR1 and CDR2 (germline): MGHDK, SYGVNS. The V gene end was trimmed by 5 bases and the J gene end by 6 bases; junction bases not matched to a gene: 9. The CDR3 has 14 residues. The CDR3, as DNA: TGTGCCAGCAGTTTGGGACAGAGCCGTGCTGAAGCTTTCTTT. Its protein product is CASSLGQSRAEAFF.

This chain uses TRBV18 with TRBJ1-1; TRBD1 agrees at 10 bases. The ends lost 3 bases at V and 2 bases at J; junction bases unmatched: 6. The CDR3 is made up of 16 amino acids. Germline lookup yields CDR1 KGHSH and CDR2 LQKENI. DNA of the CDR3: TGTGCCAGCTCACCCCTCGGACAGGGGGTCAACACTGAAGCTTTCTTT. This codes for CASSPLGQGVNTEAFF.

V and J are TRBV28 and TRBJ1-2; D gene ambiguous. V was pared by 6 bases and J by 4 bases, with 12 bases between. Per germline, CDR1 MDHEN and CDR2 SYDVKM. This CDR3 contains 13 residues. CDR3 DNA: TGTGCCAGCAGGTCTACTCGCGGCTATGGCTACACCTTC. Amino acid sequence: CASRSTRGYGYTF.

This chain connects TRBV9 to TRBJ1-6; weak D call: TRBD1 (6 bases). This CDR3 is 13 amino acids long. V was trimmed by 4 bases and J by 9 bases, leaving 11 bases between them. The germline CDR1 and CDR2 sequences are SGDLS and YYNGEE. CDR3 nucleotide sequence: TGTGCCAGCAGCCCCGGCAGGGGTTCACCCCTCCACTTT. Its translation: CASSPGRGSPLHF.

The CDR3 is CASTDDRSPHQPQHF. CDR3 nucleotide sequence: TGTGCCAGCACTGATGACAGATCTCCGCATCAGCCCCAGCATTTT. V is TRBV6-6 and J is TRBJ1-5; the D gene is possibly TRBD1 (5 bases). The germline CDR1 and CDR2 sequences are MNHNY and SVGAGI (reference sequence). V was cut by 7 bases and J by 5 bases, with 18 bases left in between. The CDR3 spans 15 residues.

The chain uses TRBV5-6 and TRBJ1-2, with 7 bases identical to TRBD1. V lost 4 bases, J lost 2 bases, and 5 bases stayed unmatched. The CDR3 sequence is 14 residues long. Germline loops: CDR1 SGHDT, CDR2 YYEEEE. CDR3 DNA: TGTGCCAGCAGCACGACAGGGATCAACTATGGCTACACCTTC. Translation: CASSTTGINYGYTF.